This TCR beta chain was sequenced for a study of human T cells and chemical hapten exposure. The study used a library that attached unique molecular identifiers to individual cDNA molecules. TCRdb passed the RACE reads through MiXCR, listing each CDR3 protein once. The sample holds more than 95,000 distinct CDR3 sequences, approximately 36% seen once. In germline, CDR1 is KGHDR, CDR2 SFDVKD. This CDR3 has 14 amino acids. Trimming at V came to 3 bases and at J to 8 bases, leaving 6 bases not matched to a gene. The time point: patch test 3, about 24 weeks after DPC sensitization. Treatment defined: therapeutic diphenylcyclopropenone sensitization with weekly scalp DPC. Blood sampling preceded each patch test application. Concerning this clonotype: Antigen: not known.

General study findings and limits: After DPC sensitization, TCRs above 1 in 1000 frequency showed no change.

This TCR was recovered from a man aged 35-49 years with alopecia areata. Some clones in this sample may be carry-over from other donors' samples. This chain joins TRBV24-1 and TRBJ2-4; 7 nucleotides line up with TRBD1. Sequencing was performed on whole blood, taken in connection with sensitization to the hapten diphenylcyclopropenone (DPC). The CDR3 is CATSDADRRDIQYF. CDR3 bases: TGTGCCACCAGTGATGCGGACAGGAGAGACATTCAGTACTTC.